This T cell receptor beta chain stems from a study of beta chain features in type 1 diabetes. Whole-study findings and limits: Type 1 diabetes patients showed a moderate but significant shortening of TCRB CDR3s in all four CD4+ subsets.

Expressed TCRB transcripts were sequenced because the entire RNA isolate underwent reverse transcription. The data were produced by immunoSEQ multiplex PCR, yet TCRdb's version contains in-frame clones alone and is incomplete. The table lists about 660,000 clones, roughly an eighth of them singletons. This CDR3 contains 12 residues. Germline loops: CDR1 MDHEN, CDR2 SYDVKM. Between the trimmed V and J ends, which lost 3 bases and 6 bases, there was a span of 7 bases. This clone has only a few counts. What it binds is unknown. This sequence joins TRBV28 and TRBJ2-3, with unresolved D. The origin of this receptor is a man aged 18 to 30 with type 1 diabetes. The sample was naive CD4+ T cells from blood. The CDR3 loop reads CASSFPGDTQYF. CDR3 DNA sequence: TGTGCCAGCAGTTTCCCCGGGGATACGCAGTATTTT.